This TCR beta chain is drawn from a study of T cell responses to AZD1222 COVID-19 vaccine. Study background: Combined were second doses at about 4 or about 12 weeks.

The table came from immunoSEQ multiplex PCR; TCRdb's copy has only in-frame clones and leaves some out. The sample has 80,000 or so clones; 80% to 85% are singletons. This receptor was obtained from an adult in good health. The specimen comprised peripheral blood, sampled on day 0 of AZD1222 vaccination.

The CDR3 spells CASSLAPGAGQPQHF. CDR3 nucleotide sequence: TGTGCCAGCAGCTTAGCTCCTGGGGCGGGTCAGCCCCAGCATTTT. This chain connects TRBV7-6 to TRBJ1-5; D might be TRBD1 (5 bases). Germline CDR1 and CDR2: SGHVS and FNYEAQ. The CDR3 sequence is 15 residues long. V was cut by 0 bases and J by 6 bases, with 12 bases left in between.